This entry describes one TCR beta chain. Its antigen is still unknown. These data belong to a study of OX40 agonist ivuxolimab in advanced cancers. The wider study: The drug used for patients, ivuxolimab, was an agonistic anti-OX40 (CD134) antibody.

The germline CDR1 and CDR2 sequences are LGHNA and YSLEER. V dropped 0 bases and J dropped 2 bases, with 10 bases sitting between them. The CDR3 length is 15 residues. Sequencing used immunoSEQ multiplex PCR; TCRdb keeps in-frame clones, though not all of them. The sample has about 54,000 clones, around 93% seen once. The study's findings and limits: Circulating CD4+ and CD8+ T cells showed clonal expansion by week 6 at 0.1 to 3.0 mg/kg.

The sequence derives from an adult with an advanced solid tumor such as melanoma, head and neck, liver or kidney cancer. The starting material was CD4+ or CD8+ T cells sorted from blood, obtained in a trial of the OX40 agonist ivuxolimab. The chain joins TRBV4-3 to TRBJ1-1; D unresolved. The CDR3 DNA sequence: TGCGCCAGCAGCCAAGAGTCAGGCTTTAACACTGAAGCTTTCTTT. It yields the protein CASSQESGFNTEAFF.